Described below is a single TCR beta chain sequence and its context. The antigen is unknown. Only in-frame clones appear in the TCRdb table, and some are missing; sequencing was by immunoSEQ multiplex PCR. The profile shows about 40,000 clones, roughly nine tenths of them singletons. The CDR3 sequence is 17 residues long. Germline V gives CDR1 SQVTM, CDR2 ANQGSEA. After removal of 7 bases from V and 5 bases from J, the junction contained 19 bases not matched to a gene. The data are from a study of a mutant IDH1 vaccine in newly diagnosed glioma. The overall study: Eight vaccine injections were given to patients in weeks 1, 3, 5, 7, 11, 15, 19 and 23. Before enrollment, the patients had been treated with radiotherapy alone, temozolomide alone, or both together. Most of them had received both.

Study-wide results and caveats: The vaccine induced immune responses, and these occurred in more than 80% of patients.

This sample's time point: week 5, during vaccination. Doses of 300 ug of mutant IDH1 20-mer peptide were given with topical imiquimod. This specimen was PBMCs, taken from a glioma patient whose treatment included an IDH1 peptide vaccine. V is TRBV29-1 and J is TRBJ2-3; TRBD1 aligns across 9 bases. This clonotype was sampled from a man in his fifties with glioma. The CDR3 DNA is TGCAGCGCGTCCCGGGACAGGGTCCCTCTGCCCGAAGATACGCAGTATTTT. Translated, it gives CSASRDRVPLPEDTQYF.